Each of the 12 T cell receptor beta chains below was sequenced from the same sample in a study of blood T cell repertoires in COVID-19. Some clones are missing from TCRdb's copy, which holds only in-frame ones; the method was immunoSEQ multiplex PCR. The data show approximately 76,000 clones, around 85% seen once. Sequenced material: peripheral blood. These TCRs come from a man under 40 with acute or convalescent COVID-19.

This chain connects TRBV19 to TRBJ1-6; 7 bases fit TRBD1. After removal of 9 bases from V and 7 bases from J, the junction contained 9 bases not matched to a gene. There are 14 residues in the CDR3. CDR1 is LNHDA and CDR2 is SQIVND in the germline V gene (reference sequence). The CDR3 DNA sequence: TGTGCCAGCAGCCCCCGGGACAGCAATTCACCCCTCCACTTT. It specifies CASSPRDSNSPLHF.

The chain's CDR3 is CASSEEEGGRTEAFF. CDR3 bases: TGTGCCAGCAGTGAAGAGGAGGGAGGTCGCACTGAAGCTTTCTTT. The J gene is TRBJ1-1, the V gene TRBV6-1; D remains unclear. CDR1 and CDR2 (germline): MNHNS, SASEGT. Between the trimmed V and J ends, which lost 1 base and 4 bases, there was a span of 13 bases. The CDR3 contains 15 residues.

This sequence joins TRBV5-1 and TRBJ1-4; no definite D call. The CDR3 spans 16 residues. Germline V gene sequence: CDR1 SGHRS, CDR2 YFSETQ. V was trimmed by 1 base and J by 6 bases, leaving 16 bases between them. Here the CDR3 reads CASSLITRQPYEKLFF. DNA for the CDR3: TGCGCCAGCAGCTTGATAACGAGGCAGCCCTATGAAAAACTGTTTTTT.

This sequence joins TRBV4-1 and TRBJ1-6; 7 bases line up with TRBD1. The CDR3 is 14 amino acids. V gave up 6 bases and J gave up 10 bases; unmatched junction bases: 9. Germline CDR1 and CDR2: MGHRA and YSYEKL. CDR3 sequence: CASSYDRERSPLHF. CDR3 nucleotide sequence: TGCGCCAGCAGTTACGACAGGGAGCGGTCACCCCTCCACTTT.

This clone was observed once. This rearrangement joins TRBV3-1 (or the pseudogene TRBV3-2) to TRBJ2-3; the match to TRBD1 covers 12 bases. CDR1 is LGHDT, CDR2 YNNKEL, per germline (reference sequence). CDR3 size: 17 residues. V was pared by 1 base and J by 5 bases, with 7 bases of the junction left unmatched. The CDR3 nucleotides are TGTGCCAGCAGCCAAGTGAGCGGGACAGGGGGCCAAGATACGCAGTATTTT. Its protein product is CASSQVSGTGGQDTQYF.

The CDR3 bases are TGCAGCGTGGAGTGGGACACCTCCTACACCTTC. The encoded protein is CSVEWDTSYTF. This chain connects TRBV29-1 to TRBJ1-2; the D gene is possibly TRBD1 (6 bases). In germline, CDR1 is SQVTM, CDR2 ANQGSEA. The CDR3 loop spans 11 amino acids. Trimming removed 6 bases from V and 10 bases from J, with 15 bases in between.

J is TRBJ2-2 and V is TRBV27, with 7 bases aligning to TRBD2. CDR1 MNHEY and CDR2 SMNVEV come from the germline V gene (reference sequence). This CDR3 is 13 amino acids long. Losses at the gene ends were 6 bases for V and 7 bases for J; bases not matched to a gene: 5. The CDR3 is CASRRGLVGELFF. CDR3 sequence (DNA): TGTGCCAGCAGACGAGGACTAGTCGGGGAGCTGTTTTTT.

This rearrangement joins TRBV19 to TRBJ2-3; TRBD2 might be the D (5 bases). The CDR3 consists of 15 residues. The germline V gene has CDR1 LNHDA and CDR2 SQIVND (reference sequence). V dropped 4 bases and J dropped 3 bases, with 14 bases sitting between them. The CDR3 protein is CASSTPGMGTDTQYF. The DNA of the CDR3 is TGTGCCAGTAGTACACCCGGGATGGGGACAGATACGCAGTATTTT.

The chain's CDR3 is CASRDSPEKLFF. The CDR3 region has the DNA TGTGCCAGCAGGGACTCCCCTGAAAAACTGTTTTTT. The genes are TRBV12-3 or TRBV12-4 and TRBJ1-4; no definite D call. The V end lost 6 bases, the J end lost 7 bases, and 9 bases lay between the germline ends. The CDR3 spans 12 residues.

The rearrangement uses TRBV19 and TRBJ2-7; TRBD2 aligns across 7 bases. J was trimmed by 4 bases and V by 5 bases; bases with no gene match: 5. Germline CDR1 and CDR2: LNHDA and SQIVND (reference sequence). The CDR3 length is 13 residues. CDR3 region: CASSSSGTYEQYF. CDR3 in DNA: TGTGCCAGTAGTTCAAGCGGGACTTACGAGCAGTACTTC. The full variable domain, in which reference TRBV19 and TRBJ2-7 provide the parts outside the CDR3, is DGGITQSPKYLFRKEGQNVTLSCEQNLNHDAMYWYRQDPGQGLRLIYYSQIVNDFQKGDIAEGYSVSREKKESFPLTVTSAQKNPTAFYLCASSSSGTYEQYFGPGTRLTVT.

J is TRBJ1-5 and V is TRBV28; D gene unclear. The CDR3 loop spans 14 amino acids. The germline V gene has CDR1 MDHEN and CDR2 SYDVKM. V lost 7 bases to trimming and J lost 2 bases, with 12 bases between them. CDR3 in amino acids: CASTPVVGNQPQHF. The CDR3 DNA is TGTGCCAGCACCCCAGTCGTGGGCAATCAGCCCCAGCATTTT.

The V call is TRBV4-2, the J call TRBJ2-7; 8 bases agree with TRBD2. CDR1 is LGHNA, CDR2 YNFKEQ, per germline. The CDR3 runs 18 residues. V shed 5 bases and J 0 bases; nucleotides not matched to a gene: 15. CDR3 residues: CASSYLMGTSGSSYEQYF. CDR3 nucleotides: TGTGCCAGCAGCTATTTAATGGGAACTAGCGGAAGCTCCTACGAGCAGTACTTC.